These 10 T cell receptor beta chains share one sample of origin, sequenced in a study of CD8+ T cells in alopecia areata. TCR sequencing used cDNA made by reverse transcription of extracted RNA. The data were produced by immunoSEQ multiplex PCR, yet TCRdb's version contains in-frame clones alone and is incomplete. The data show 150,000 to 180,000 clones, with 40% to 60% seen just once and roughly 21% held by the top ten. Sequences were derived from CD8+ T cells sorted from blood, sampled at week 0. Receptors were obtained from a human donor with alopecia areata.

This clone was seen once. This chain connects TRBV5-1 to TRBJ2-7, with 11 bases fitting TRBD2. This CDR3 is 15 amino acids long. CDR1 is SGHRS and CDR2 is YFSETQ in the germline V gene. The J segment lost 4 bases and the V segment lost 3 bases, leaving 6 bases of the junction unmatched. CDR3 sequence reads: CASSSTSGGYYEQYF. DNA for the CDR3: TGCGCCAGCAGCTCAACTAGCGGGGGCTATTACGAGCAGTACTTC.

The chain employs TRBV30 and TRBJ2-1; 9 nucleotides align to TRBD2. J was trimmed by 8 bases and V by 5 bases; bases with no gene match: 10. Germline values: CDR1 GTSNPN, CDR2 SVGIG (reference sequence). This CDR3 comprises 14 residues. As DNA, the CDR3 is TGTGCCTGGTCGGAAGCGGGGGGATCAGATGAGCAGTTCTTC. Translation gives CAWSEAGGSDEQFF.

The chain combines TRBV4-1 with TRBJ2-7, with TRBD2 matching over 7 bases. CDR3 length: 15 residues. Unmatched junction bases numbered 9, after V lost 4 bases and J lost 3 bases. Looked up from germline, CDR1 is MGHRA and CDR2 is YSYEKL. DNA of the CDR3: TGCGCCAGCAGCCTCCGCGCTAGCGGAAACTACGAGCAGTACTTC. Translated, it gives CASSLRASGNYEQYF.

This sequence joins TRBV30 and TRBJ1-4; D is unclear. Germline assignment: CDR1 GTSNPN and CDR2 SVGIG (reference sequence). Trimming removed 3 bases from V and 4 bases from J, with 9 bases in between. This CDR3 is 13 amino acids long. The chain's CDR3 is CAWRSTRNEKLFF. CDR3 in DNA: TGTGCCTGGAGGTCGACGCGTAATGAAAAACTGTTTTTT.

The CDR3 DNA reads as TGCAGCGTTGAAGATCACCCTCCTGATGGCTACACCTTC. This translates into CSVEDHPPDGYTF. This chain connects TRBV29-1 to TRBJ1-2; D gene ambiguous. V was cut by 0 bases and J by 6 bases, with 11 bases left in between. There are 13 residues in the CDR3. Germline V gene data show CDR1 as SQVTM and CDR2 as ANQGSEA.

This chain uses TRBV9 with TRBJ2-2; 7 nucleotides match TRBD1. CDR3 length equals 15 residues. With V trimmed by 3 bases and J by 4 bases, 6 bases remained unmatched. In germline, CDR1 is SGDLS, CDR2 YYNGEE. CDR3 amino acids: CASSARQGTTGELFF. The CDR3 coding sequence is TGTGCCAGCAGCGCTCGACAGGGAACCACCGGGGAGCTGTTTTTT.

This chain links TRBV2 with TRBJ1-2; D ambiguous. CDR3 length: 13 amino acids. The germline V and J ends were trimmed by 3 bases and 3 bases, with 8 bases remaining between them. Germline CDR1 is SNHLY and CDR2 is FYNNEI. CDR3 in DNA: TGTGCCAGCAGTGATGCTCCCGACTATGGCTACACCTTC. It yields the protein CASSDAPDYGYTF.

This chain links TRBV27 with TRBJ2-7; D is possibly TRBD1 or TRBD2 (5 bases each). Trimming took off 4 bases at V and 4 bases at J, with 11 bases between the two ends. CDR3 size: 13 residues. The germline V gene encodes CDR1 MNHEY and CDR2 SMNVEV (reference sequence). CDR3 region: CASSSGPGYEQYF. Written as DNA, the CDR3 is TGTGCCAGCAGTTCGGGACCTGGTTACGAGCAGTACTTC.

The chain employs TRBV25-1 and TRBJ2-2, with D unclear. The CDR3 loop spans 13 amino acids. With 3 bases removed from V and 10 bases from J, the gap between germline ends came to 12 bases. Germline CDR1 and CDR2: MGHDK and SYGVNS. The CDR3 spells CASSEGWGSELFF. CDR3 coding DNA: TGTGCCAGCAGTGAGGGGTGGGGTTCGGAGCTGTTTTTT.

This clone appeared a few times. The gene calls are TRBV6-5 and TRBJ2-7, with D unresolved. V lost 6 bases and J 2 bases, leaving 8 bases between the germline ends. CDR3 size: 12 residues. The germline gives CDR1 MNHEY, CDR2 SVGAGI. CDR3 in amino acids: CASSDPTYEQYF. The CDR3 bases are TGTGCCAGCAGCGACCCAACCTACGAGCAGTACTTC.